A single sample gave rise to the 9 T cell receptor beta chains below, sequenced in a study of cytomegalovirus exposure and HLA in healthy donors. Use of 60 Vbeta and 13 Jbeta primers characterized the PCR. Assay: immunoSEQ multiplex PCR; the TCRdb copy retains only in-frame clones and omits some. In the table there are 90,000 to 120,000 clones, roughly 69% of which are singletons. Sequenced input: PBMCs. The source is a man aged 50-59 years in good health and CMV-seropositive.

This chain joins TRBV2 and TRBJ2-5, with 8 bases lining up with TRBD2. Germline V gene lookup returns CDR1 SNHLY and CDR2 FYNNEI. Losses at the gene ends were 4 bases for V and 1 base for J; bases not matched to a gene: 5. The CDR3 is 15 residues long. The CDR3 here is CASSGVAGIQETQYF. The CDR3 DNA sequence: TGTGCCAGCAGTGGGGTAGCGGGGATCCAAGAGACCCAGTACTTC. The whole variable domain, remainder taken from reference TRBV2 and TRBJ2-5, is EPEVTQTPSHQVTQMGQEVILRCVPISNHLYFYWYRQILGQKVEFLVSFYNNEISEKSEIFDDQFSVERPDGSNFTLKIRSTKLEDSAMYFCASSGVAGIQETQYFGPGTRLLVL.

The chain uses TRBV27 and TRBJ2-5, with 7 bases aligning to TRBD2. V gave up 1 base and J gave up 2 bases; unmatched junction bases: 7. Germline V gene sequence: CDR1 MNHEY, CDR2 SMNVEV (reference sequence). The length of the CDR3 is 16 residues. The CDR3 nucleotides read TGTGCCAGCAGTTTATTGGGGGGGGGACGGCAAGAGACCCAGTACTTC. This codes for CASSLLGGGRQETQYF.

This rearrangement joins TRBV9 to TRBJ2-3; 11 bases agree with TRBD2. There are 17 residues in the CDR3. The germline CDR1 and CDR2 sequences are SGDLS and YYNGEE. J lost 5 bases, V lost 0 bases, and 8 bases had no gene match. CDR3 region: CASSVARSGGAGDTQYF. CDR3 coding DNA: TGTGCCAGCAGCGTAGCCCGTAGCGGGGGGGCCGGAGATACGCAGTATTTT.

This clone appeared a few times. The chain carries TRBV7-7 and TRBJ2-3; perhaps TRBD2 as D (5 bases). The V end was cut by 3 bases, the J end by 5 bases, with 9 bases between. The CDR3 loop spans 13 amino acids. The germline V gene has CDR1 SSHAT and CDR2 FNYEAQ (reference sequence). CDR3 in DNA: TGTGCCAGCAGCTTTTCTCGGGGAGATACGCAGTATTTT. This sequence encodes CASSFSRGDTQYF.

The CDR3 coding sequence is TGCGCCAGCAGCCAAGCCCCTACCGGTCCTTATGGCTACACCTTC. It is translated as CASSQAPTGPYGYTF. The rearrangement links TRBV4-1 to TRBJ1-2; no clear D. There are 15 residues in the CDR3. Germline CDR1 reads MGHRA; CDR2 reads YSYEKL. V lost 1 base and J 5 bases, leaving 14 bases between the germline ends.

The chain carries TRBV7-9 and TRBJ2-3; perhaps TRBD1 as D (6 bases). Trimming took off 5 bases at V and 2 bases at J, with 14 bases between the two ends. Looked up from germline, CDR1 is SEHNR and CDR2 is FQNEAQ (reference sequence). The CDR3 consists of 15 residues. The CDR3 DNA reads as TGTGCCAGCAGCATAGGAACAGGGAACACAGATACGCAGTATTTT. This gives the protein CASSIGTGNTDTQYF.

This sequence joins TRBV4-1 and TRBJ2-3; 8 bases align to TRBD2. Germline CDR1 and CDR2: MGHRA and YSYEKL. The V segment lost 4 bases and the J segment 0 bases; nucleotides outside the gene matches: 3. The CDR3 spans 15 residues. DNA of the CDR3: TGCGCCAGCAGCCTCAGACTAGCGAGCACAGATACGCAGTATTTT. Protein: CASSLRLASTDTQYF.

V usage is TRBV6-1 and J usage is TRBJ2-3, with TRBD2 matching 10 bases. V shed 1 base and J 7 bases; nucleotides not matched to a gene: 8. The CDR3 contains 16 residues. Germline CDR1 is MNHNS and CDR2 is SASEGT. CDR3 in DNA: TGTGCCAGCAGTGAAGGGGGGGGGACTAGCGCCTATACGCAGTATTTT. As protein: CASSEGGGTSAYTQYF.

This clone has a single count. The CDR3 is CASSDLGDKNTGELFF. CDR3 nucleotide sequence: TGCGCCAGCAGTGATTTAGGTGACAAAAACACCGGGGAGCTGTTTTTT. The chain combines TRBV10-1 with TRBJ2-2; D gene uncertain. The CDR3 is 16 residues long. V lost 3 bases and J lost 2, with 13 bases in between. The germline V gene has CDR1 WNHNN and CDR2 SYGVQD (reference sequence).